The source of this T cell receptor (beta chain) is a study of cytomegalovirus exposure and HLA in healthy donors. Study information: The platform used for the 120 or so validation repertoires matched that of the 650 to 750 first-cohort repertoires, a later analysis reported.

In germline, CDR1 is SNHLY, CDR2 FYNNEI. This CDR3 spans 13 amino acids. V lost 7 bases, J lost 0 bases, and 9 bases lay in between. Sequencing was performed with immunoSEQ multiplex PCR; in TCRdb, only in-frame clones are kept and a portion is missing. The sample holds under 100,000 clones, approximately 96% seen once. The receptor was derived from a man younger than 30 in good health and CMV-seronegative. The chain is built from TRBV2 and TRBJ1-1; D may be TRBD1 (5 bases). The source material was PBMCs. This chain's CDR3 is CASNPGMNTEAFF. The CDR3 coding sequence is TGTGCCAGCAATCCAGGGATGAACACTGAAGCTTTCTTT. Complete variable domain (other parts from reference TRBV2 and TRBJ1-1): EPEVTQTPSHQVTQMGQEVILRCVPISNHLYFYWYRQILGQKVEFLVSFYNNEISEKSEIFDDQFSVERPDGSNFTLKIRSTKLEDSAMYFCASNPGMNTEAFFGQGTRLTVV.